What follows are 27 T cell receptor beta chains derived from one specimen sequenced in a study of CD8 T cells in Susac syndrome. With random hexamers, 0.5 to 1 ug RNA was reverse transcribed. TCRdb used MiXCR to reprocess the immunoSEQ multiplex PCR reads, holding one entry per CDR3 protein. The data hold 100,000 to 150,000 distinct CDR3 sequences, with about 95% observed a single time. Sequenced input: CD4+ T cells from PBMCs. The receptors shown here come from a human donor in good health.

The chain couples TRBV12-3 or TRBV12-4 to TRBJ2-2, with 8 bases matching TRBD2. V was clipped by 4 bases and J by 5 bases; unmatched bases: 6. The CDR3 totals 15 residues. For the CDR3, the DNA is TGTGCCAGCAGTTCGTTAACGGGGGGGACCGGGGAGCTGTTTTTT. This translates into CASSSLTGGTGELFF.

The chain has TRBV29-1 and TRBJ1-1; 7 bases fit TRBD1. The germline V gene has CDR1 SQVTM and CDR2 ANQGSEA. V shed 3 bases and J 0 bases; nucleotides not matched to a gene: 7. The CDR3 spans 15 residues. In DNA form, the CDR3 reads TGCAGCGTTGACAGTGACAGGGCCGTGAACACTGAAGCTTTCTTT. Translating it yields CSVDSDRAVNTEAFF.

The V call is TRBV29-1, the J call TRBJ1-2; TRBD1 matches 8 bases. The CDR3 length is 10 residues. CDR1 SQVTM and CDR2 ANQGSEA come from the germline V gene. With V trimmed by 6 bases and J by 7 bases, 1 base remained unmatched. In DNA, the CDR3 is TGCAGCGTAGGACAGGGTGGCTACACCTTC. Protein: CSVGQGGYTF.

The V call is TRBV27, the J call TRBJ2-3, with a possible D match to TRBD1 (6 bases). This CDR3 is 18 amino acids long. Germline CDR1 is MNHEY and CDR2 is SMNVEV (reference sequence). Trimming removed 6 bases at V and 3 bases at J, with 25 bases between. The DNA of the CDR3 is TGTGCCAGCAGAAGGATAGCCGGCGGAACAGGGCTTACAGATACGCAGTATTTT. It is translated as CASRRIAGGTGLTDTQYF.

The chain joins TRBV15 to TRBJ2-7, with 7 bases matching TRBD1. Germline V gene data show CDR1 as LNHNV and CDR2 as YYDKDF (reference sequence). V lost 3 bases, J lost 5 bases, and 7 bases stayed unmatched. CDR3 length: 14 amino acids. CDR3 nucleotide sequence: TGTGCCACCAGCAGCAGACAGGGAAGCAACGAGCAGTACTTC. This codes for CATSSRQGSNEQYF.

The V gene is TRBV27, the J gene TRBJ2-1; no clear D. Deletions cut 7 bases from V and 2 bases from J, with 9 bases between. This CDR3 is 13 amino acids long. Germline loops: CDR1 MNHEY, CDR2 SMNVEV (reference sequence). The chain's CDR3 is CASKEYAYNEQFF. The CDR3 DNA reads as TGTGCCAGCAAGGAGTACGCCTACAATGAGCAGTTCTTC.

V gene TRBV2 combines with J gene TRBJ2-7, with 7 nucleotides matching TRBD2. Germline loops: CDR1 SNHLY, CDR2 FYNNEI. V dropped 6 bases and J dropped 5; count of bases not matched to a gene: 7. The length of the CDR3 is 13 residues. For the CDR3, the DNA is TGTGCCAGCAGAGAGCGGGAAAGGAACGAGCAGTACTTC. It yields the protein CASRERERNEQYF.

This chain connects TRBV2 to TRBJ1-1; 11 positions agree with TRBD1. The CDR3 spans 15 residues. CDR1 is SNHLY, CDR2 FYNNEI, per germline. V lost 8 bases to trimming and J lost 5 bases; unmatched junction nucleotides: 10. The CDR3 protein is CASGGQGVRGTEAFF. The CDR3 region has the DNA TGTGCCAGCGGGGGACAGGGGGTCCGGGGGACTGAAGCTTTCTTT.

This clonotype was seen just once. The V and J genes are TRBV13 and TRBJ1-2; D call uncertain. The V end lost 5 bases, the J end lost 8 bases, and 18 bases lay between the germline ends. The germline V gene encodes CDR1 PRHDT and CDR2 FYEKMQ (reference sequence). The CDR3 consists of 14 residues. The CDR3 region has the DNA TGTGCCAGCAGCACGTATAAGTTGGTTGTCGGCTACACCTTC. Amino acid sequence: CASSTYKLVVGYTF. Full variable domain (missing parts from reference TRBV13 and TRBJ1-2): AAGVIQSPRHLIKEKRETATLKCYPIPRHDTVYWYQQGPGQDPQFLISFYEKMQSDKGSIPDRFSAQQFSDYHSELNMSSLELGDSALYFCASSTYKLVVGYTFGSGTRLTVV.

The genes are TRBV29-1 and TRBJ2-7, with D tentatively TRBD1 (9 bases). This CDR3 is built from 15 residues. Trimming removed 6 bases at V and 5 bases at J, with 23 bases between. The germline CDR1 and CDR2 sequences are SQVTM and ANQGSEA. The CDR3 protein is CSVDSGTGNNDEQYF. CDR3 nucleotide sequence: TGCAGCGTCGATAGCGGGACAGGGAACAACGACGAGCAGTACTTC.

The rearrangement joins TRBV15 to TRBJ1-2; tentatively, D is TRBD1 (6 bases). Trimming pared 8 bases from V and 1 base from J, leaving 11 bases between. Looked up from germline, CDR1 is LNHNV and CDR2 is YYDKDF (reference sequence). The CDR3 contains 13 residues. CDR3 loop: CATSKGDNYGYTF. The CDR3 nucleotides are TGTGCCACCTCAAAGGGGGATAACTATGGCTACACCTTC.

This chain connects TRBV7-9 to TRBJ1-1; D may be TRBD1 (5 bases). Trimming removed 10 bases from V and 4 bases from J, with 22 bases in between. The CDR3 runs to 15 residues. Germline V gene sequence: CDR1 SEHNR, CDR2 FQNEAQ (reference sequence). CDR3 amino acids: CATSEALGGVTEAFF. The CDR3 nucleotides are TGTGCCACCTCGGAAGCCCTAGGAGGGGTCACTGAAGCTTTCTTT.

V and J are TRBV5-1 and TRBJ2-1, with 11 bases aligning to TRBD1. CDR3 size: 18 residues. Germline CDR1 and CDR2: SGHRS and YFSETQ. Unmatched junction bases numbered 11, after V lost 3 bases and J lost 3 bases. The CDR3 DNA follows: TGCGCCAGCAGCTCGTTGCCACCCGGGACAGGGGGCTACAATGAGCAGTTCTTC. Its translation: CASSSLPPGTGGYNEQFF.

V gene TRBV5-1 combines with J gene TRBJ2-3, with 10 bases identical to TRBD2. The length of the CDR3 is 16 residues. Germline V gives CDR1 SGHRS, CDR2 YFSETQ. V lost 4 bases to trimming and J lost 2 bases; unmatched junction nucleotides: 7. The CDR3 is CASSPPTSGTTDTQYF. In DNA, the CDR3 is TGCGCCAGCAGCCCGCCTACTAGCGGGACCACAGATACGCAGTATTTT.

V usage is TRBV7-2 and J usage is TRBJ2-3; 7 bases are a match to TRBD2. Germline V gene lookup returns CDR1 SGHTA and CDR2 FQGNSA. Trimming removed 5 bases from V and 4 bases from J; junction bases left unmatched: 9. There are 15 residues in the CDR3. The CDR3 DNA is TGTGCCAGCAGCCCCCGGGACTACCCGCCAGATACGCAGTATTTT. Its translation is CASSPRDYPPDTQYF.

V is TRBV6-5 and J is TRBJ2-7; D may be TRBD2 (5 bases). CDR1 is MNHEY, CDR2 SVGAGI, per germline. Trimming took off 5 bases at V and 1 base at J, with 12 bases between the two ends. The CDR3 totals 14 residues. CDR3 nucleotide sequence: TGTGCCAGCAGTCCCAGGACTCATTCCTACGAGCAGTACTTC. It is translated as CASSPRTHSYEQYF.

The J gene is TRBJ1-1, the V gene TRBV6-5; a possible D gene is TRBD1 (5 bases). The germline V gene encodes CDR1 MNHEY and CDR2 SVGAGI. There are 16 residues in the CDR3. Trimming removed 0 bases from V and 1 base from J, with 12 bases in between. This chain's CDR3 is CASSYSRGARNTEAFF. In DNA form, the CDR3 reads TGTGCCAGCAGTTACTCTCGAGGGGCGAGGAACACTGAAGCTTTCTTT.

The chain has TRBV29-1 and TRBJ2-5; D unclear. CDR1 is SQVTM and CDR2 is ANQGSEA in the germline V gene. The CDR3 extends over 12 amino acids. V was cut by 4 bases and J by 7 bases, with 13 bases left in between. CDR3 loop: CSVGTTGWTQYF. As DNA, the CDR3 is TGCAGCGTTGGGACCACCGGGTGGACCCAGTACTTC.

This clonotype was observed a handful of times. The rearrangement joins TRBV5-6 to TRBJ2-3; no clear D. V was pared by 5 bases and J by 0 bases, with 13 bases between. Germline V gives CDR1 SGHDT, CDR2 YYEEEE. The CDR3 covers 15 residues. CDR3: CASSRGPTSTDTQYF. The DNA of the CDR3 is TGTGCCAGCAGTCGTGGACCCACTAGCACAGATACGCAGTATTTT.

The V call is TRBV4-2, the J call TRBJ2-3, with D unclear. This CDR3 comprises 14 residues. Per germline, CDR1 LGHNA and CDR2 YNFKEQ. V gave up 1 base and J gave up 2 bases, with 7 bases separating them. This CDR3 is CASSQGSYTDTQYF. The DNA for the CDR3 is TGTGCCAGCAGCCAAGGGTCTTACACAGATACGCAGTATTTT.

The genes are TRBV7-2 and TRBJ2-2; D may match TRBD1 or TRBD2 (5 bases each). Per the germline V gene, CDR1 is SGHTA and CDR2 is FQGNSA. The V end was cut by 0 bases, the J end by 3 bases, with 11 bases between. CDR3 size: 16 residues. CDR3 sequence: CASSLAGGADTGELFF. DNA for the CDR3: TGTGCCAGCAGCTTAGCTGGGGGAGCGGACACCGGGGAGCTGTTTTTT.

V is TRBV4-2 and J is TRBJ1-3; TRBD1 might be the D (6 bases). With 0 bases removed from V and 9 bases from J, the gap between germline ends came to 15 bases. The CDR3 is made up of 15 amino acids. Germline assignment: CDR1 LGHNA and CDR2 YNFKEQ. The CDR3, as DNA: TGTGCCAGCAGCCAAGATGAGGCAGGGGTGAGCACCATATATTTT. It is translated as CASSQDEAGVSTIYF.

The CDR3 coding sequence is TGTGCCAGCTCACTTACAGGGGCCCATACCTACGAGCAGTACTTC. It yields the protein CASSLTGAHTYEQYF. The rearrangement joins TRBV18 to TRBJ2-7, with TRBD1 matching over 7 bases. Germline trimming cut 4 bases from V and 2 bases from J; bases unmatched to any gene: 8. Germline loops: CDR1 KGHSH, CDR2 LQKENI. This CDR3 contains 15 residues.

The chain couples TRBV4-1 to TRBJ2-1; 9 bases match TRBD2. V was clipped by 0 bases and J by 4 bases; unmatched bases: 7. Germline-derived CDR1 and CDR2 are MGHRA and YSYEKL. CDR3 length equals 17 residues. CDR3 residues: CASSQEGAGLAYNEQFF. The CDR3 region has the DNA TGCGCCAGCAGCCAAGAGGGGGCGGGACTAGCTTACAATGAGCAGTTCTTC.

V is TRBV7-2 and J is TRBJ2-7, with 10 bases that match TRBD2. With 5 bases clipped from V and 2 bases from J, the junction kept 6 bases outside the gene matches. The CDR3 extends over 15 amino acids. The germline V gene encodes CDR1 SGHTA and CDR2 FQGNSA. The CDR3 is CASSQGSGRAYEQYF. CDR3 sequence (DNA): TGTGCCAGCAGCCAGGGCAGCGGGAGGGCCTACGAGCAGTACTTC.

CDR3 bases: TGCGCCAGCAGCCCGGGACTCACTCGGGCCTCCTACGAGCAGTACTTC. Translated, it gives CASSPGLTRASYEQYF. This chain uses TRBV5-1 with TRBJ2-7; TRBD2 might be the D (6 bases). Trimming removed 4 bases at V and 0 bases at J, with 17 bases between. The CDR3 contains 16 residues. The germline V gene has CDR1 SGHRS and CDR2 YFSETQ.

CDR3: CASSTTGAVSNQPQHF. The CDR3 DNA reads as TGTGCCAGCAGTACGACGGGGGCGGTAAGCAATCAGCCCCAGCATTTT. The chain recombines TRBV27 with TRBJ1-5, with D possibly being TRBD1 (6 bases). Germline V gene sequence: CDR1 MNHEY, CDR2 SMNVEV (reference sequence). Deletions cut 5 bases from V and 1 base from J, with 15 bases between. The CDR3 loop spans 16 amino acids.